The 10 T cell receptor beta chains below were found in one sample sequenced in a study of blood T cell repertoires in COVID-19. Repertoires were generated with immunoSEQ multiplex PCR, while TCRdb's copy carries only in-frame clones and drops some. The sample yields approximately 100,000 clones, 70% to 90% seen once. Sequencing input: peripheral blood. These receptors were obtained from a woman between 65 and 79 years old with acute or convalescent COVID-19.

This clone was seen a few times. The rearrangement joins TRBV7-8 to TRBJ2-7; 7 bases match TRBD2. The CDR3 spans 13 residues. Unmatched junction bases numbered 1, after V lost 3 bases and J lost 2 bases. From germline, CDR1 is SGHVS and CDR2 FQNEAQ. CDR3 nucleotides: TGTGCCAGCAGCTTCGGACTAGCCTACGAGCAGTACGTC. Translating gives CASSFGLAYEQYV.

This clone was observed many times. This sequence joins TRBV19 and TRBJ2-2, with 12 bases fitting TRBD2. The length of the CDR3 is 17 residues. Per the germline V gene, CDR1 is LNHDA and CDR2 is SQIVND (reference sequence). Losses at the gene ends were 8 bases for V and 6 bases for J; bases not matched to a gene: 13. The CDR3 nucleotides are TGTGCCAGTGGTTTGACTAGCGGGAGCCTTCACGCCGGGGAGCTGTTTTTT. This gives the protein CASGLTSGSLHAGELFF.

The chain employs TRBV6-5 and TRBJ1-5; a possible D gene is TRBD1 (6 bases). Germline CDR1 MNHEY, CDR2 SVGAGI. The ends were cut back, 8 bases at V and 7 bases at J, with 15 bases in the middle. This CDR3 spans 13 amino acids. CDR3 residues: CASSKGVGQPQHF. The DNA of the CDR3 is TGTGCCAGCTCTAAGGGGGTGGGGCAGCCCCAGCATTTT.

The chain uses TRBV2 and TRBJ1-2; maybe TRBD1 (5 bases). This CDR3 comprises 13 residues. CDR1 is SNHLY and CDR2 is FYNNEI in the germline V gene. V lost 11 bases to trimming and J lost 5 bases, with 18 bases between them. The CDR3: CARGRTGNYGYTF. CDR3 nucleotide sequence: TGTGCCCGGGGGAGGACGGGAAATTATGGCTACACCTTC.

The rearrangement joins TRBV11-3 to TRBJ2-1, with 8 bases matching TRBD1. J was trimmed by 7 bases and V by 1 base; bases with no gene match: 6. CDR3 size: 15 residues. Germline CDR1 is SGHNT and CDR2 is YENEEA. This CDR3 is CASSLVPTGANEQFF. The CDR3 DNA is TGTGCCAGCAGCTTAGTCCCGACAGGGGCAAATGAGCAGTTCTTC.

This chain links TRBV7-2 with TRBJ2-5, with D perhaps matching TRBD1 (6 bases). Germline CDR1 and CDR2: SGHTA and FQGNSA. Trimming removed 1 base from V and 1 base from J, with 7 bases in between. The CDR3 loop spans 14 amino acids. CDR3 in DNA: TGTGCCAGCAGCTTAGTCAGGGGCCAAGAGACCCAGTACTTC. Protein product: CASSLVRGQETQYF.

In its sample, this clone was seen a few times. The genes are TRBV5-1 and TRBJ1-4, with TRBD1 matching over 8 bases. Germline CDR1 is SGHRS and CDR2 is YFSETQ. The CDR3 runs to 13 residues. V trimming: 4 bases; J trimming: 8 bases; junction bases outside the gene matches: 4. This CDR3 reads CASSPGQGEKLFF. In DNA form, the CDR3 reads TGCGCCAGCAGCCCAGGACAGGGCGAAAAACTGTTTTTT.

The chain carries TRBV7-9 and TRBJ2-1; a weak D match, TRBD2 (6 bases). The CDR3 sequence is 17 residues long. V lost 5 bases and J 0 bases, leaving 17 bases between the germline ends. Germline lookup yields CDR1 SEHNR and CDR2 FQNEAQ (reference sequence). CDR3 residues: CASSPRLLASSYNEQFF. The CDR3 coding sequence is TGTGCCAGCAGCCCTCGCTTGCTAGCGAGCTCCTACAATGAGCAGTTCTTC.

The chain combines TRBV18 with TRBJ1-1; 12 bases line up with TRBD1. Germline values: CDR1 KGHSH, CDR2 LQKENI. The CDR3 contains 16 residues. Losses at the gene ends were 4 bases for V and 1 base for J; bases not matched to a gene: 4. CDR3 amino acids: CASSRGQGASNTEAFF. CDR3 nucleotide sequence: TGTGCCAGCTCACGGGGACAGGGGGCGTCGAACACTGAAGCTTTCTTT.

This chain joins TRBV10-2 and TRBJ2-3, with 11 bases lining up with TRBD2. This CDR3 is built from 16 residues. Germline values: CDR1 WSHSY, CDR2 SAAADI. V shed 6 bases, J shed 0 bases, and the junction held 5 bases outside the gene matches. This chain's CDR3 is CASRETSGVSTDTQYF. CDR3 coding DNA: TGCGCCAGCAGGGAGACTAGCGGGGTTAGCACAGATACGCAGTATTTT.